This TCR beta chain was observed in a study of T-cell reconstitution after alpha-beta-depleted transplantation in children. In germline, CDR1 is DFQATT, CDR2 SNEGSKA (reference sequence). This CDR3 contains 17 residues. Study outcomes and limitations: Newly made T cells mostly supplied T-cell counts and diversity one year after transplant. Reportedly, alpha-beta T cells present about two months post-transplant originated from several hundred expanded clones of graft origin. Some patients owed their high day-60 TCRbeta diversity to surviving recipient T cells and thymic progenitors.

Comments on this clonotype: Its specificity is not known. The germline gene is not matched at one end of the junction; a read error may be the cause.

TCRbeta library construction was performed incorporating unique molecular identifiers. TCRdb used MiXCR to reprocess the PCR reads, holding one entry per CDR3 protein. Of 130,000 to 150,000 distinct CDR3 sequences detected, roughly 8.8% appear once; the ten largest clones hold around a sixth. This specimen was PBMCs, mostly from graft donor cells, taken 180 days after TCRalphabeta/CD19-depleted stem cell transplant. This chain links TRBV20-1 with TRBJ1-4, with 7 bases lining up with TRBD1. This TCR derives from a female patient aged 2-10 years who had a stem cell transplant for congenital amegakaryocytic thrombocytopenia, so the T cells may come from the graft donor. The CDR3 loop is CSASPGGLRTANQKLFF. The CDR3 DNA is TGCAGTGCTAGTCCAGGGGGTTTAAGGACAGCTAATCAAAAACTGTTTTTT.